The T cell receptor beta chain described here comes from a study of cytomegalovirus exposure and HLA in healthy donors. Points from the study as a whole: An analysis that came later showed most CMV-associated TCR beta chains appearing HLA-restricted.

About this clone itself: Antigen specificity is unknown.

PCR employed 60 Vbeta and 13 Jbeta primers. Sequenced by immunoSEQ multiplex PCR; TCRdb stores in-frame clones only, minus some. The sample lists about 98,000 clones; around two thirds were seen once. The CDR3 totals 15 residues. Trimming shortened V by 0 bases and J by 5 bases, and 14 bases separated the two germline ends. Germline CDR1 SGHRS, CDR2 YFSETQ. V gene TRBV5-1 combines with J gene TRBJ1-2, with D unresolved. The receptor was isolated from a male donor in good health and CMV-seronegative. Sample: PBMCs. The DNA of the CDR3 is TGCGCCAGCAGCTTGGGAACCGGAGGGCGGTATGGCTACACCTTC. As protein: CASSLGTGGRYGYTF. Full variable domain (rest looked up from reference TRBV5-1 and TRBJ1-2): KAGVTQTPRYLIKTRGQQVTLSCSPISGHRSVSWYQQTPGQGLQFLFEYFSETQRNKGNFPGRFSGRQFSNSRSEMNVSTLELGDSALYLCASSLGTGGRYGYTFGSGTRLTVV.